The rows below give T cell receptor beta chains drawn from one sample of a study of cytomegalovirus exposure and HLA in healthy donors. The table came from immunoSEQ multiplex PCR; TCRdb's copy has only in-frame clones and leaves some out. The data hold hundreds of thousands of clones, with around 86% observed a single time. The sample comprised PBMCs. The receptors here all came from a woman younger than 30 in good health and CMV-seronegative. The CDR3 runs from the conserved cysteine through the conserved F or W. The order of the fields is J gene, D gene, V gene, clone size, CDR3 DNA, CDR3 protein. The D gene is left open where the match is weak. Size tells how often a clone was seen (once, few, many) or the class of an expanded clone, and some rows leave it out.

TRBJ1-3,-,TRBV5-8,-,TGTGCCAGCAGCTTGGAGAGAAGCCGCTCTGGAAACACCATATATTTT,CASSLERSRSGNTIYF
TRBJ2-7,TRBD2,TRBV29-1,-,TGCAGCGCCCGGGGGGGGTTGGAAAACGAGCAGTACTTC,CSARGGLENEQYF
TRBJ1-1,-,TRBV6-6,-,TGTGCCAGTAGAGGGGGAACTGAAGCTTTCTTT,CASRGGTEAFF
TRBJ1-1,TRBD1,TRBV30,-,TGTGCCTGGGCCGGGACAGGGAAACGAGCTTTCTTT,CAWAGTGKRAFF
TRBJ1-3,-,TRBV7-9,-,TGTGCCAGCAGCTCTCAGGGGAACACCATATATTTT,CASSSQGNTIYF
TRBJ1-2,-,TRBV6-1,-,TGTGCCAGCAGTGAGACAGTACCCCGTCTGGGGGGCTACACCTTC,CASSETVPRLGGYTF
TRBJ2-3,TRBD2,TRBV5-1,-,TGCGCCAGCAGCCCTGGACTAGCGGACTCAGATACGCAGTATTTT,CASSPGLADSDTQYF
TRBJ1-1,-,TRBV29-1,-,TGCAGCGGCCTAGCGGGGGGGCCGAACACTGAAGCTTTCTTT,CSGLAGGPNTEAFF
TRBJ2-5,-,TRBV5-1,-,TGCGCCAGCAGCTTGGAGGCAGGGCTCCTATGGGCCCAGTACTTC,CASSLEAGLLWAQYF
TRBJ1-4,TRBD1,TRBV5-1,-,TGCGCCAGCAGCGGGGGACAGGGGGCGCCTAATGAAAAACTGTTTTTT,CASSGGQGAPNEKLFF
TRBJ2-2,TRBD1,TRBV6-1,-,TGTGCCAGCAGTGTGGGGACAGGGTCGGACACCGGGGAGCTGTTTTTT,CASSVGTGSDTGELFF
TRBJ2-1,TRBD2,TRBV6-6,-,TGTGCCAGCACCGGGACTAGCGGCAATGAGCAGTTCTTC,CASTGTSGNEQFF
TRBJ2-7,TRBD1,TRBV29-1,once,TGCAGCGTTGAATCCTCCCGGACAGGGAACTACGAGCAGTACTTC,CSVESSRTGNYEQYF
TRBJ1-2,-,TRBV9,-,TGTGCCAGCAGCTCCTCTGGACAGTCCAACTATGGCTACACCTTC,CASSSSGQSNYGYTF
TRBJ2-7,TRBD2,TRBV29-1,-,TGCAGCGTTGAGAGGACTAGCGGGAGAATGCTCGAGCAGTACTTC,CSVERTSGRMLEQYF
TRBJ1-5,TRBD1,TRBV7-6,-,TGTGCCAGCAGCCTGGATGGACAGGGCAATCAGCCCCAGCATTTT,CASSLDGQGNQPQHF
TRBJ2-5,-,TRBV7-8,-,TGTGCCAGCAGCTTAACCTTCTCGGGAGCCCAAGAGACCCAGTACTTC,CASSLTFSGAQETQYF
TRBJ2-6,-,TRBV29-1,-,TGCAGCGTTGAATCCCGTACTGGGGCCAACGTCCTGACTTTC,CSVESRTGANVLTF
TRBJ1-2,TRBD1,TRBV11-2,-,TGTGCCAGCAGCTTAGAGGCTAGGACAGGGAGAAACTATGGCTACACCTTC,CASSLEARTGRNYGYTF
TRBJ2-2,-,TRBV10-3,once,TGTGCCATCAGTGATTCTGTAGCGGCTCGGAGTCCCGGGGAGCTGTTTTTT,CAISDSVAARSPGELFF
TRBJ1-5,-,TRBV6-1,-,TGTGCCAGCAGTGGCGCGGGAGGAGTACAGCCCCAGCATTTT,CASSGAGGVQPQHF
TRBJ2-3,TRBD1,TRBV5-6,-,TGTGCCAGCAGCGAACGGGGACAGACCTACACAGATACGCAGTATTTT,CASSERGQTYTDTQYF
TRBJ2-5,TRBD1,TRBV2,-,TGTGCCAGCAGTAGAACAGAACCCGGGACAGGTCAAGAGACCCAGTACTTC,CASSRTEPGTGQETQYF
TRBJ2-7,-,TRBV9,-,TGTGCCAGCAGCGTAGTCCAGGGGGGCGAGCAGTACTTC,CASSVVQGGEQYF
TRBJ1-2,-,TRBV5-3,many,TGTGCCAGAAGCTTGGATGAGGACAGCTATGGCTACACCTTC,CARSLDEDSYGYTF
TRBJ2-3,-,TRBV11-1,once,TGTGCCAGCAGCTTAAACCGGGACAAAGAGTATTTT,CASSLNRDKEYF
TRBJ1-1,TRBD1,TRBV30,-,TGTGCCTGGAGCGTAGGGACAGCCACTGAAGCTTTCTTT,CAWSVGTATEAFF
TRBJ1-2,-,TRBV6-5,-,TGTGCCAGCAGACAGGGTTCCAACTATGGCTACACCTTC,CASRQGSNYGYTF
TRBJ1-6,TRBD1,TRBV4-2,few,TGTGCCAGCAGCCAAGTAGACAGGGGTTCACCCCTCCACTTT,CASSQVDRGSPLHF
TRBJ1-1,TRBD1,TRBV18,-,TGTGCCAGCTCACGGACTGGGGACAGATCCATCACTGAAGCTTTCTTT,CASSRTGDRSITEAFF
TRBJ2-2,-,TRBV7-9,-,TGTGCCAGCAGCCCCCGGGACTCCGGGGAGCTGTTTTTT,CASSPRDSGELFF
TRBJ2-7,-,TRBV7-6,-,TGTGCCAGCAGCTTCGGGACAAACTCCTACGAGCAGTACTTC,CASSFGTNSYEQYF
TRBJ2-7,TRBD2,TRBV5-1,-,TGCGCCAGCAGCTTGGCGTTGGGAGGGGCCAGAGTGAACTACGAGCAGTACTTC,CASSLALGGARVNYEQYF
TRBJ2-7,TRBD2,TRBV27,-,TGTGCCAGCAGTTTAGTGGGGGGGAGCGAGCAGTACTTC,CASSLVGGSEQYF
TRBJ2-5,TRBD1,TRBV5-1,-,TGCGCCAGCAGCTTCCGGGACAGCGTAAAAGAGACCCAGTACTTC,CASSFRDSVKETQYF
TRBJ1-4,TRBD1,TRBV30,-,TGTGCCAGGGCGGTTACAGGGGGCTATTATGAAAAACTGTTTTTT,CARAVTGGYYEKLFF
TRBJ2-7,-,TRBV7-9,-,TGTGCCAGCAGCTCGTACTACGAGCAGTACTTC,CASSSYYEQYF
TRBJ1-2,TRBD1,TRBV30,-,TGTGCCTGGAGTGGAACCAAGGACAGGGGGTTAAGGAGACATGGCTACACCTTC,CAWSGTKDRGLRRHGYTF
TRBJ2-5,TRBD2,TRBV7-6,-,TGTGCCAGCAGCCAAGGACTAGCGGGGATGAGTGTGGAGACCCAGTACTTC,CASSQGLAGMSVETQYF
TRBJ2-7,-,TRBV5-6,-,TGTGCCAGCAGCACCCGACAGCTTTCCTACGAGCAGTACTTC,CASSTRQLSYEQYF
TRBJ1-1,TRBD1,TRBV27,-,TGTGCCAGCAGGGCCGCCGGGACAGGGGTCACTGAAGCTTTCTTT,CASRAAGTGVTEAFF
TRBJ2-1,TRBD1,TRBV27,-,TGTGCCAGCAGTGGTTCCTGGGACAGCCAATACAATGAGCAGTTCTTC,CASSGSWDSQYNEQFF
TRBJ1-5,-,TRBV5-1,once,TGCGCCAGCAGCTTGGGGGGCAGGGGTGCTCAGCCCCAGCATTTT,CASSLGGRGAQPQHF
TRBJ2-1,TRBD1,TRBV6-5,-,TGTGCCAGCAGTTATGACAGGGTATACAATGAGCAGTTCTTC,CASSYDRVYNEQFF
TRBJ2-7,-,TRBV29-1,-,TGCAGCGTTGTGTTACAGCTTGACGAGCAGTACTTC,CSVVLQLDEQYF
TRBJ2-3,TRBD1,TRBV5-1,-,TGCGCCAGCAGCTTGGGAGCAGGGGGCGTTGGAGATACGCAGTATTTT,CASSLGAGGVGDTQYF
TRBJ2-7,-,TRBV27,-,TGTGCCAGCAGTTCTCGGGACATAATACGGGAGCAGTACTTC,CASSSRDIIREQYF
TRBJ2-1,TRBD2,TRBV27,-,TGTGCCAGCAACAGTTTCCTTCCCGGGACTAGCCGATATTACTCCTACAATGAGCAGTTCTTC,CASNSFLPGTSRYYSYNEQFF
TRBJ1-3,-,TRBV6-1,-,TGTGCCAGCAGGAGAACTGGAAACACCATATATTTT,CASRRTGNTIYF